This T cell receptor beta chain was retrieved from a study of response to subunit inactivated influenza vaccine. Overall study findings and caveats: The authors put forward the suggestion that each seasonal influenza vaccination may bring in only a limited number of new T cells.

TCRdb re-called the RT-PCR reads with MiXCR, one entry per CDR3 protein. The profile covers around 160,000 distinct CDR3 sequences, with about 11% appearing a single time and roughly an eighth taken by the ten largest. This clonotype was seen ten or more times. The target antigen is unknown. This TCR came from a man in his fifties who received an inactivated influenza vaccine. The specimen comprised non-naive T cells sorted from PBMCs, sampled around seven weeks after vaccination.

CDR3 sequence: CASSQVGTGAGEQFF. The CDR3 DNA is TGTGCCAGCAGCCAAGTAGGGACAGGGGCTGGTGAGCAGTTCTTC. V gene TRBV4-2 combines with J gene TRBJ2-1, with 10 bases that match TRBD1. With V trimmed by 1 base and J by 9 bases, 6 bases remained unmatched. From germline, CDR1 is LGHNA and CDR2 YNFKEQ. The CDR3 runs 15 residues.